Listed below are T cell receptor beta chains from one sample, sequenced in a study of blood T cell repertoires in COVID-19. Using immunoSEQ multiplex PCR, the repertoire was profiled, and TCRdb retains in-frame clones only, with some absent. The repertoire holds about 200,000 clones, with roughly three quarters as singletons. The sequencing input was peripheral blood. The receptors were sampled from a woman between 40 and 50 years old with COVID-19, enrolled during active disease. Each CDR3 is given with its conserved first and last residue. A D gene is named only where the DNA matches it firmly. A row's size may be missing; if present it is once, few, many or a size class.

v_gene	d_gene	j_gene	abundance	CDR3nt	CDR3aa
TRBV4-3	-	TRBJ1-1	-	TGCGCCAGCACCGAGGACAGCCACAAATACACTGAAGCTTTCTTT	CASTEDSHKYTEAFF
TRBV12-3/TRBV12-4	-	TRBJ2-1	-	TGTGCCAGCAGGTCCCGGACAGTCAATGAGCAGTTCTTC	CASRSRTVNEQFF
TRBV7-2	TRBD2	TRBJ2-4	-	TGTGCCAGCAGCCCCGGGGCGGGGGGCAAAAACATTCAGTACTTC	CASSPGAGGKNIQYF
TRBV19	-	TRBJ2-4	-	TGTGCCAGTACCCTCCCAGGAAAGTGGAACATTCAGTACTTC	CASTLPGKWNIQYF
TRBV12-3/TRBV12-4	TRBD1	TRBJ2-1	-	TGTGCCAGCAGTGGGGACAGTTACAATGAGCAGTTCTTC	CASSGDSYNEQFF
TRBV6-5	-	TRBJ2-1	-	TGTGCCAGCAGTTTCGGCGGTGAGCAGTTCTTC	CASSFGGEQFF
TRBV6-1	-	TRBJ2-5	-	TGTGCCAGCAGTGAAGCGGCTAACAGTCCCGCCGGGACCCAGTACTTC	CASSEAANSPAGTQYF
TRBV3-1/TRBV3-2	TRBD1	TRBJ1-3	-	TGTGCCAGCAGCCAAGAGACAGGGAGCTCTGGAAACACCATATATTTT	CASSQETGSSGNTIYF
TRBV3-1/TRBV3-2	TRBD1	TRBJ2-5	-	TGTGCCAGCAGCCAAGGGGAGAGCAGGGGGGAGACCCAGTACTTC	CASSQGESRGETQYF
TRBV27	-	TRBJ2-2	-	TGTGCCAGCAGTTTATCAAGAGGGATGAACACCGGGGAGCTGTTTTTT	CASSLSRGMNTGELFF
TRBV5-1	-	TRBJ2-7	-	TGCGCCAGCAGCTCTAGACAGGTAGGCTACGAGCAGTACTTC	CASSSRQVGYEQYF
TRBV7-2	-	TRBJ2-4	-	TGTGCCAGCAGCTCTGGGACTTTTATAGCCAAAAACATTCAGTACTTC	CASSSGTFIAKNIQYF
TRBV18	TRBD2	TRBJ2-5	-	TGTGCCAGCTCACCTCCTAGCGGGCAAGAGACCCAGTACTTC	CASSPPSGQETQYF
TRBV10-2	TRBD1	TRBJ1-1	-	TGCGCCAGCAGTGAGAACAGGGGGCGGGTCACTGAAGCTTTCTTT	CASSENRGRVTEAFF
TRBV29-1	-	TRBJ2-1	-	TGCAGCGTCGGCTGGACAGTCTCCAATGAGCAGTTCTTC	CSVGWTVSNEQFF
TRBV6-5	-	TRBJ1-5	-	TGTGCCAGCAGGGTGGGGGGGTATAGCAATCAGCCCCAGCATTTT	CASRVGGYSNQPQHF
TRBV7-3	TRBD1	TRBJ2-2	-	TGTGCCAGCAGCCCAGGGACAGGGAGTAGGCAGCTGTTTTTT	CASSPGTGSRQLFF
TRBV18	-	TRBJ1-1	-	TGTGCCAGCTCACCCTCTTCTCTGAACACTGAAGCTTTCTTT	CASSPSSLNTEAFF
TRBV9	-	TRBJ1-2	-	TGTGCCAGCAGCGTAGCTCTCGGACAGAACTATGGCTACACCTTC	CASSVALGQNYGYTF
TRBV20-1	-	TRBJ1-2	-	TGCAGTGCTAGTTTCCAGGGGAGAAGCTATGGCTACACCTTC	CSASFQGRSYGYTF
TRBV28	-	TRBJ1-2	-	TGTGCCAGCAGTTTGCAGGACTATGGCTACACCTTC	CASSLQDYGYTF
TRBV6-6	-	TRBJ1-5	-	TGTGCCAGCAGTCCCCACGACAGGATCGGGGTTGGCAATCAGCCCCAGCATTTT	CASSPHDRIGVGNQPQHF
TRBV9	-	TRBJ1-6	-	TGTGCCAGCAGCGTAGATGCAGGCAATAATTCACCCCTCCACTTT	CASSVDAGNNSPLHF
TRBV5-8	-	TRBJ2-1	-	TGTGCCAGGGAGGGAACCTACAATGAGCAGTTCTTC	CAREGTYNEQFF
TRBV6-5	-	TRBJ1-2	once	TGTGCCAGCAGCACCGCCACAGTTAACTATGGCTACACCTTC	CASSTATVNYGYTF
TRBV3-1/TRBV3-2	TRBD2	TRBJ2-1	once	TGTGCCAGCAGCCAAAACGCTCTAGCGGACAATGAGCAGTTCTTC	CASSQNALADNEQFF
TRBV4-1	-	TRBJ2-7	few	TGCGCCAGCAGCCAAGGCAGGCTCGCTGAGCAGTACTTC	CASSQGRLAEQYF
TRBV11-2	TRBD2	TRBJ2-1	-	TGTGCCAGCAGCTTAACATTTAGGGCGGGGGGGCTCTTC	CASSLTFRAGGLF
TRBV24-1	-	TRBJ1-5	-	TGTGCCAGTCAGGGGAACGCTAATCAGCCCCAGCATTTT	CASQGNANQPQHF
TRBV5-1	-	TRBJ1-1	-	TGCGCCAGCAGCCCGCTACAGGGTGGCGACACTGAAGCTTTCTTT	CASSPLQGGDTEAFF
TRBV10-1	TRBD1	TRBJ2-2	-	TGCGCCAGCAGTGAAGGGCAGGGGGCTTGTTGCCGCACCGGGGAGCTGTTTTTT	CASSEGQGACCRTGELFF
TRBV27	-	TRBJ2-3	once	TGTGCCAGCTCCCGTCCCCCCCATACGCAGTATTTT	CASSRPPHTQYF
TRBV11-1	TRBD1	TRBJ2-2	-	TGTGCCAGCAGCTTTTGGGCAGGGGGCTACACCGGGGAGCTGTTTTTT	CASSFWAGGYTGELFF
TRBV7-2	-	TRBJ2-7	-	TGTGCCAGCAGCTTAGTTTCAGGGCCTCCCTACGAGCAGTACTTC	CASSLVSGPPYEQYF
TRBV4-2	TRBD1	TRBJ2-7	-	TGTGCCAGCAGCCAAGGGACAGGTCTATCCTACGAGCAGTACTTC	CASSQGTGLSYEQYF
TRBV6-4	TRBD2	TRBJ2-1	few	TGTGCCAGCAGTGTCCGGACTAGCGGTGAGCAGTTCTTC	CASSVRTSGEQFF
TRBV27	TRBD2	TRBJ2-5	-	TGTGCCAGCAGTCCGGGACTAGCTGGGACCCAGTACTTC	CASSPGLAGTQYF
TRBV19	-	TRBJ2-2	once	TGTGCCAGTAGTACAATCGGAGGAAGCACCGGGGAGCTGTTTTTT	CASSTIGGSTGELFF
TRBV10-3	TRBD1	TRBJ1-4	-	TGTGCCATCAGGCAGGGGGATACTAATGAAAAACTGTTTTTT	CAIRQGDTNEKLFF
TRBV5-1	-	TRBJ2-5	-	TGCGCCAGCAGCTTTAGGGGGACCCAAGAGACCCAGTACTTC	CASSFRGTQETQYF
TRBV2	-	TRBJ1-2	-	TGTGCCAGCAGTGATCGAGACCGCGGTGTCTATGGCTACACCTTC	CASSDRDRGVYGYTF
TRBV19	TRBD1	TRBJ1-5	-	TGTGCCAGCGACGGGGGACAGGGCTGGCAGCCCCAGCATTTT	CASDGGQGWQPQHF
TRBV2	TRBD1	TRBJ1-1	-	TGTGCCAGCAGTGCGGCAGGGACAGCGAACACTGAAGCTTTCTTT	CASSAAGTANTEAFF
TRBV9	TRBD1	TRBJ2-5	-	TGTGCCAGCAGCGCTCGGGACAGGGGGCGAGAGACCCAGTACTTC	CASSARDRGRETQYF
TRBV2	-	TRBJ1-2	-	TGTGCCAGCTCCTTGGGACACGACCGCTATGGCTACACCTTC	CASSLGHDRYGYTF
TRBV5-6	TRBD1	TRBJ2-7	-	TGTGCCAGCAGCTTGGCCAGGGGGTCCCACGAGCAGTACTTC	CASSLARGSHEQYF
TRBV27	TRBD2	TRBJ2-1	-	TGTGCCAGCAGTCCCCAACTAGCGGGATCTTACAATGAGCAGTTCTTC	CASSPQLAGSYNEQFF
TRBV6-6	-	TRBJ1-1	-	TGTGCCAGCTTGGAGGGAACGAACACTGAAGCTTTCTTT	CASLEGTNTEAFF
TRBV3-1/TRBV3-2	TRBD1	TRBJ2-7	-	TGTGCCAGCAGTCACCCTGAGGGGACAGGGTCCTACGAGCAGTACTTC	CASSHPEGTGSYEQYF
TRBV4-3	-	TRBJ1-1	-	TGCGCCAGCAGCCAAGATCCGGGGGGGGACACTGAAGCTTTCTTT	CASSQDPGGDTEAFF
TRBV30	-	TRBJ2-1	-	TGTGCCTGGAGTGTGATAGTTAGCTCCTACAATGAGCAGTTCTTC	CAWSVIVSSYNEQFF
TRBV28	TRBD1	TRBJ1-2	-	TGTGCCAGCAGTCGACAGGGATATGGCTACACCTTC	CASSRQGYGYTF
TRBV4-3	TRBD2	TRBJ2-4	-	TGCGCCAGCAGCCAAGACCTGGGAGGGAGCATTCAGTACTTC	CASSQDLGGSIQYF
TRBV19	-	TRBJ2-7	few	TGTGCCAGTAGTCTCATGGACAGCTCCTACGAGCAGTACTTC	CASSLMDSSYEQYF
TRBV12-5	TRBD1	TRBJ1-1	-	TGTGCTAGTGGGGGGACAGGGCGTGAAGCTTTCTTT	CASGGTGREAFF
TRBV12-3/TRBV12-4	-	TRBJ2-1	-	TGTGCCAGCAGTCTCCGGGGGTACAATGAGCAGTTCTTC	CASSLRGYNEQFF
TRBV11-2	-	TRBJ2-1	-	TGTGCCAGCAGCCCCGGGACCTACAATGAGCAGTTCTTC	CASSPGTYNEQFF